This TCR beta chain is from a study of spatial heterogeneity in lung cancer. Findings and caveats of the study: Expanded intratumoral alpha and beta TCR counts tracked tumor mutation counts.

The time point: sample taken at primary tumor resection. The authors sequenced whole RNA from tumor, nontumor lung or frozen PBMC without sorting. TCRdb reprocessed the 5' RACE reads via MiXCR and lists one record per CDR3 protein. The table records about 7,900 distinct CDR3 sequences, around 6.7% of them present only once. This clonotype is classed as medium-sized. The antigen remains undetermined. This beta chain is off target for a library built for alpha chains, so its abundance means little. V dropped 0 bases and J dropped 0 bases, with 10 bases sitting between them. This CDR3 comprises 16 residues. Looked up from germline, CDR1 is SGHVS and CDR2 is FNYEAQ.

This TCR was recovered from a female donor with early-stage non-small cell lung cancer. This chain links TRBV7-6 with TRBJ2-3, with a possible D match to TRBD1 (6 bases). The sequencing used lung tumor tissue, collected at surgery. CDR3 DNA sequence: TGTGCCAGCAGCTTAGCGGGGACATCTAGCACAGATACGCAGTATTTT. It codes for CASSLAGTSSTDTQYF.